This TCR beta chain comes out of a study of cytomegalovirus exposure and HLA in healthy donors. Study-level points and caveats: One variant, a missense change in DCLRE1C, was linked in a later analysis to TCR beta V- and J-gene trimming.

Unrecorded immune exposure was likely among donors, who were nominally healthy when sampled. Primers included in the PCR were 60 Vbeta and 13 Jbeta primers. As handled by the study authors: Around 11 million of tens of millions of unique TCR beta chains were shared, per a later count. Repertoires were generated with immunoSEQ multiplex PCR, while TCRdb's copy carries only in-frame clones and drops some. V, J and clone size are those of that table, while D and trimming were read from the DNA. The sample has about 130,000 clones; more than 75% are singletons. Only one count was recorded for this clone. Antigen specificity is unknown. The receptor's source is a middle-aged man in good health and CMV-seronegative. Input material: PBMCs.

This CDR3 reads CASSFDPGETQYF. CDR3 DNA: TGTGCCAGCAGTTTCGACCCAGGGGAGACCCAGTACTTC. The V and J genes are TRBV27 and TRBJ2-5, with D possibly matching TRBD1 (5 bases). Looked up from germline, CDR1 is MNHEY and CDR2 is SMNVEV (reference sequence). With 3 bases removed from V and 5 bases from J, the gap between germline ends came to 10 bases. The CDR3 runs to 13 residues.